This T cell receptor (beta chain) was observed in a study of OX40 agonist ivuxolimab in advanced cancers. Study summary: Cancers in dose escalation were hepatocellular, melanoma, renal cell and head and neck.

TCRdb's table, derived via immunoSEQ multiplex PCR, lists solely in-frame clones and lacks some. The sample carries 80,000 to 100,000 clones, around 87% recorded once. V lost 2 bases, J lost 6 bases, and 4 bases stayed unmatched. The CDR3 extends over 14 amino acids. Germline CDR1 and CDR2: SGHRS and YFSETQ. The V gene is TRBV5-1, the J gene TRBJ1-4; TRBD1 aligns across 7 bases. The receptor was isolated from an adult with an advanced solid tumor such as melanoma, head and neck, liver or kidney cancer. The sequencing here drew on CD4+ or CD8+ T cells sorted from blood, taken in a trial of the OX40 agonist ivuxolimab. CDR3 bases: TGCGCCAGCAGCTTCCAGGGGGGAGATGAAAAACTGTTTTTT. Translation gives CASSFQGGDEKLFF.